The entry that follows covers one T cell receptor beta chain sequence. The source of the sample is a study of blood T cell repertoires in COVID-19. This CDR3 is built from 14 residues. V was pared by 4 bases and J by 6 bases, with 6 bases of the junction left unmatched. Germline V gene data show CDR1 as SGHRS and CDR2 as YFSETQ. Adults between about 18 and 89 years of age took part from 24 US areas. Researchers sorted participants into cohorts using their self-reported clinical history. Cohort 3 recovered donors had two negative PCRs, clearance, or symptom resolution. Source study methods: It was from reference gene primer amplification that nucleated cell counts were estimated. Only in-frame clones appear in the TCRdb table, and some are missing; sequencing was by immunoSEQ multiplex PCR. Clone size and the V and J calls come from that table; the DNA yielded D and trimming. The profile covers about 300,000 clones, with 89% appearing a single time and 1.7% taken by the ten largest.

The rearrangement links TRBV5-1 to TRBJ2-2, with 7 bases fitting TRBD2. The sample consisted of PBMCs or T cells enriched from blood (not recorded which). This sequence was found in a woman in her thirties or forties who had recovered from COVID-19. The CDR3 loop reads CASSGLAVAGELFF. The CDR3 nucleotides read TGCGCCAGCAGCGGGCTAGCGGTTGCCGGGGAGCTGTTTTTT.